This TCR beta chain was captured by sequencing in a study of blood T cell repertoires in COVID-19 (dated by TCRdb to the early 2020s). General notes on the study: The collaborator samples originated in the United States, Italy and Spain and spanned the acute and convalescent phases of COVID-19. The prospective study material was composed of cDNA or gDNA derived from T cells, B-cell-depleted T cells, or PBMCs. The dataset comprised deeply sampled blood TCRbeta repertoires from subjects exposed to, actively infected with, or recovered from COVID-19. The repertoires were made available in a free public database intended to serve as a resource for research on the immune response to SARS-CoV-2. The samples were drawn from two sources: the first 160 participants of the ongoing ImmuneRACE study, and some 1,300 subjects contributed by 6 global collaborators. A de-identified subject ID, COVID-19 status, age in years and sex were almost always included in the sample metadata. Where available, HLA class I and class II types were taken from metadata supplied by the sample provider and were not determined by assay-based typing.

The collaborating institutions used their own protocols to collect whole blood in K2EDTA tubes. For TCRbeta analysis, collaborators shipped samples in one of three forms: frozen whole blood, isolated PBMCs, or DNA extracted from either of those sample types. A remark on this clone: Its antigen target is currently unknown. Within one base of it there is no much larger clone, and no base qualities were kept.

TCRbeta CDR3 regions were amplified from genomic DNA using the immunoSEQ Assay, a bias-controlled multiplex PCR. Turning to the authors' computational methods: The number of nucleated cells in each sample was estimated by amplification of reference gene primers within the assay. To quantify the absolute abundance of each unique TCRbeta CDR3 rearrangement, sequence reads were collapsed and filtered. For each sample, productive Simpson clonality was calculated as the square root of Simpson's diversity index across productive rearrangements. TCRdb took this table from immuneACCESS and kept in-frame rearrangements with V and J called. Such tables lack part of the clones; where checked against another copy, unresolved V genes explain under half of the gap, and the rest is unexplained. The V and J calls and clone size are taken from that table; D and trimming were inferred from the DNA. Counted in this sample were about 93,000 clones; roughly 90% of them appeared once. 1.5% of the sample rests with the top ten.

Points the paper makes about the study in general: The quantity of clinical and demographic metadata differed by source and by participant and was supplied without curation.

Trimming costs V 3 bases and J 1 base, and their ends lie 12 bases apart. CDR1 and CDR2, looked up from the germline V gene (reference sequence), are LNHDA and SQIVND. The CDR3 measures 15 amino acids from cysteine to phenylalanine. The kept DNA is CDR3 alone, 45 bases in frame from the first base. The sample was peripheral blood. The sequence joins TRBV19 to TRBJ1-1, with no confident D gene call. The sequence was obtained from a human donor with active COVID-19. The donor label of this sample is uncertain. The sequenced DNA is TGTGCCAGTAGTATTTTTTCGCCGGGGAACACTGAAGCTTTCTTT. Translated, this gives CASSIFSPGNTEAFF.